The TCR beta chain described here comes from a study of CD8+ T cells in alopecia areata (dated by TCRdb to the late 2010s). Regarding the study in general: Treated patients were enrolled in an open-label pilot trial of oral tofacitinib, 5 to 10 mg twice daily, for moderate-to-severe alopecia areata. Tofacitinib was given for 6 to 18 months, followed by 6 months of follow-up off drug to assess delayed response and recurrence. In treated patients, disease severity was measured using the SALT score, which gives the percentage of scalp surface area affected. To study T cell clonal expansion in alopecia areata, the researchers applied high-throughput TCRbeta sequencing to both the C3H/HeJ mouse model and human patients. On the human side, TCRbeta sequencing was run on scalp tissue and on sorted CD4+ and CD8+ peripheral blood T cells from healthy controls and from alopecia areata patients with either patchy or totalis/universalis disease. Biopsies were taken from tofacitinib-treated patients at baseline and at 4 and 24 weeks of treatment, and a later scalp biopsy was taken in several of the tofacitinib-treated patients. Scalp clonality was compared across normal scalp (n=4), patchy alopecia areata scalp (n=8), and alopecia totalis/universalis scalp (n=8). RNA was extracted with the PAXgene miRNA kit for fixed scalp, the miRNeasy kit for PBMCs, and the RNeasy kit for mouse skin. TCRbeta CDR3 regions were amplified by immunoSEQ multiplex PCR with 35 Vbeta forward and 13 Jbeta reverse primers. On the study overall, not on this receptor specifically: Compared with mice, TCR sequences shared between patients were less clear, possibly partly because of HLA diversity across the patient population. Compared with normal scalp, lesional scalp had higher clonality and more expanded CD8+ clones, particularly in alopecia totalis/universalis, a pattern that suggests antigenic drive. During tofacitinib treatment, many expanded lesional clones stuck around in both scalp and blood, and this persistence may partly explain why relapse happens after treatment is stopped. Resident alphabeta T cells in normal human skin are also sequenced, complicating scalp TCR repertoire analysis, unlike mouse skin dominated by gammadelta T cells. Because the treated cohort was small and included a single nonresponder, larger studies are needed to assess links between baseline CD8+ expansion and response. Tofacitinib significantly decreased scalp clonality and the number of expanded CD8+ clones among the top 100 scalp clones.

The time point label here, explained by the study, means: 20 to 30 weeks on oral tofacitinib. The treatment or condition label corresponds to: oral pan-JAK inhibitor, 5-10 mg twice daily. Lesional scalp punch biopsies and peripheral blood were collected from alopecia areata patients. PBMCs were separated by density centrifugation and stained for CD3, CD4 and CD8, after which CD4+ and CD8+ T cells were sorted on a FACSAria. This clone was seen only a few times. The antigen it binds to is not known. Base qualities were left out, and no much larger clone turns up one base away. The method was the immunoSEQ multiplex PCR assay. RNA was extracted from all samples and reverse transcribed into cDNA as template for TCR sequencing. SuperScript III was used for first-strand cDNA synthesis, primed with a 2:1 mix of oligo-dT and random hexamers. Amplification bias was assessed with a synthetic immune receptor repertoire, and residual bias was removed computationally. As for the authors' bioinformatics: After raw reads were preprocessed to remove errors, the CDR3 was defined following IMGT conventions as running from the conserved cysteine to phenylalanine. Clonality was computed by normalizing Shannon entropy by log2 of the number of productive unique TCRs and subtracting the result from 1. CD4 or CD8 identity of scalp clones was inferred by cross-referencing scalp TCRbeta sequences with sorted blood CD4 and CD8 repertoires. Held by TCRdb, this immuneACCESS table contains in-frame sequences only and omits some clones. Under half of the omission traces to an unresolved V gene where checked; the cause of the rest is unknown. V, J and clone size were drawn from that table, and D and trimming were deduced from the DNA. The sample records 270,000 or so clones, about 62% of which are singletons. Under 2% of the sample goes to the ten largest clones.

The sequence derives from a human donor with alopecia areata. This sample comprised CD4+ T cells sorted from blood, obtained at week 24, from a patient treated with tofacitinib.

In nucleotide form, the sequence is TGTGCCAGCAGCTTGCATGGGGGAATCGGTGAAGCTTTCTTT. Protein translation: CASSLHGGIGEAFF. This chain is built from TRBV5-6 and TRBJ1-1, and TRBD1 may be the D gene, going by 5 matching bases. The germline ends are 14 bases apart after V is trimmed by 1 base and J by 7 bases. The CDR3 holds 14 amino acids from the cysteine to the phenylalanine. Here the CDR3 DNA is all that survives: 42 bases in frame from base 1. According to the germline V gene, CDR1 reads SGHDT and CDR2 reads YYEEEE. This CDR3, with the reference TRBV5-6 and TRBJ1-1 proteins standing in past its ends, gives the full variable domain DAGVTQSPTHLIKTRGQQVTLRCSPKSGHDTVSWYQQALGQGPQFIFQYYEEEERQRGNFPDRFSGHQFPNYSSELNVNALLLGDSALYLCASSLHGGIGEAFFGQGTRLTVV.